This TCR beta chain was identified in a study of shared clonotypes between healthy human individuals. Study results and limitations: Memory subsets had estimated richness that was generally smaller than that of naive subsets. Shared clonotypes: 4.5% to 5% naive CD4, about 4% naive CD8, less than 2.5% memory CD4, 0.4% to 0.45% memory CD8.

CDR1 and CDR2 (germline): MDHEN, SYDVKM. The CDR3 extends over 15 amino acids. V lost 2 bases and J lost 7, with 15 bases in between. About this clone itself: As yet, its antigen is unknown.

At deep level, the assay was performed. Data came from immunoSEQ multiplex PCR; TCRdb stores just in-frame clones and leaves some out. The data show about 1.1 million clones, with around three quarters seen just once and almost 0.9% held by the top ten. The chain employs TRBV28 and TRBJ1-5; weak D call: TRBD1 (5 bases). This receptor was identified in a man aged 18 to 35 in good health. Some clones in this sample may be carry-over from other donors' samples. Sequencing was done on a sample of memory CD4+ T cells from PBMCs. The subset was: CD45RA-negative fraction. CDR3 DNA: TGTGCCAGCAGTTTACTTAGGGGCCCGGGGCAGCCCCAGCATTTT. Protein: CASSLLRGPGQPQHF. The full variable domain, in which reference TRBV28 and TRBJ1-5 provide the parts outside the CDR3, is DVKVTQSSRYLVKRTGEKVFLECVQDMDHENMFWYRQDPGLGLRLIYFSYDVKMKEKGDIPEGYSVSREKKERFSLILESASTNQTSMYLCASSLLRGPGQPQHFGDGTRLSIL.